In this sample, the clone carrying this T cell receptor (beta chain) turned up many times. Its cognate antigen is unknown. The read is 3 residues too short to cover the CDR3 end, so that end is filled in from the germline J gene. Aged about 9 to 64 years, CVID subjects averaged approximately 38 years old. All CVID subjects were on immunoglobulin replacement for at least one year. The trim removed 1 base at V and 0 bases at J, leaving 4 bases unmatched. In germline, CDR1 is GTSNPN, CDR2 SVGIG (reference sequence). The CDR3 totals 16 residues. The source of the sample is a study of T cell clonality in common variable immunodeficiency. Whole-study results and caveats: CVID subjects showed higher TCRbeta clonality than healthy controls. Common variable immunodeficiency TCR beta sequences reportedly had fewer deletions and N-nucleotide insertions.

Clones were sequenced by immunoSEQ multiplex PCR, and TCRdb holds only the in-frame ones, with some missing. The sample is made up of over 20,000 clones, none counted only once. The source of this sequence is a human donor with common variable immunodeficiency. The chain couples TRBV30 to TRBJ2-1; 9 nucleotides agree with TRBD1. Sample: peripheral blood mononuclear cells. The sequenced CDR3 bases are TGTGCCTGGAGTGGGGGGACAGGGAGCTCCTACAATGAG. This gives the protein CAWSGGTGSSYNE. The complete CDR3 protein is CAWSGGTGSSYNEQFF. Variable domain in full (rest from reference TRBV30 and TRBJ2-1): SQTIHQWPATLVQPVGSPLSLECTVEGTSNPNLYWYRQAAGRGLQLLFYSVGIGQISSEVPQNLSASRPQDRQFILSSKKLLLSDSGFYLCAWSGGTGSSYNEQFFGPGTRLTVL.